These T cell receptor beta chains were read from a single sample in a study of low-dose radiotherapy and immunotherapy resistance in tumors. TCRdb independently ran MiXCR on the reads; one entry per CDR3 protein. The sample yields 70,000 to 95,000 distinct CDR3 sequences, over 15% seen once. Sample: PBMCs, taken before treatment. The receptors were gathered from a male donor with prostate cancer. Both conserved end residues are part of each CDR3. D genes are given only for firm matches. Size tells how often a clone was seen (once, few, many) or the class of an expanded clone, and some rows leave it out.

many	TRBV6-1	TRBJ1-5	.	TGTGCCAGCAGCCCCGGACTGAGTCAGCCCCAGCATTTT	CASSPGLSQPQHF
many	TRBV5-1	TRBJ2-4	.	TGCGCCAGCAGCTTGGATCGCGTATCCAAAAACATTCAGTACTTC	CASSLDRVSKNIQYF
.	TRBV20-1	TRBJ1-4	.	TGCAGTGCTAGCGAGGGACAAGATCCCCAACAACTGTTTTTT	CSASEGQDPQQLFF
many	TRBV6-6	TRBJ1-1	.	TGTGCCAGCAGTTCCGATGTGAGGGATGAAGCTTTCTTT	CASSSDVRDEAFF
many	TRBV5-1	TRBJ1-3	.	TGCGCCAGCAGCCTACAATCTGGAAACACCATATATTTT	CASSLQSGNTIYF
many	TRBV20-1	TRBJ2-5	.	TGCAGTGCTAGAAAGCTGACTAGAGCGGGCCAAGGGGAGACCCAGTACTTC	CSARKLTRAGQGETQYF
many	TRBV20-1	TRBJ2-2	.	TGCAGTGCTCCCTCGGGTCCCGGGGAGCTGTTTTTT	CSAPSGPGELFF
many	TRBV19	TRBJ2-7	.	TGTGCCAGTAGCCCCGGGACGGCCAACTACGAGCAGTACTTC	CASSPGTANYEQYF
.	TRBV20-1	TRBJ2-2	.	.	CSASPPITGELFFF
many	TRBV7-6	TRBJ1-1	TRBD1	TGTGCCAGCAGCCGGGACAGGAACACTGAAGCTTTCTTT	CASSRDRNTEAFF
many	TRBV6-2/TRBV6-3	TRBJ2-3	TRBD1	TGTGCCAGCAGTTGGACAGGGGACCTCTACACAGATACGCAGTATTTT	CASSWTGDLYTDTQYF
few	TRBV27	TRBJ2-6	TRBD2	TGTGCCAGCAGTTTTTCCTCGGGAGGCTCTGGGGCCAACGTCCTGACTTTC	CASSFSSGGSGANVLTF
.	TRBV12-3/TRBV12-4	TRBJ2-1	.	TGTGCCAGCAGTTTTGGGGGGCTCCACTACAATGAGCAGTTCTTC	CASSFGGLHYNEQFF
many	TRBV3-1	TRBJ2-3	TRBD2	TGTGCCAGCAGCCAGGGGACTATACGCACAGATACGCAGTATTTT	CASSQGTIRTDTQYF
many	TRBV19	TRBJ1-5	TRBD1	TGTGCCAGTAGTTCCGGGACAGGGGCCCCTTATAGCAATCAGCCCCAGCATTTT	CASSSGTGAPYSNQPQHF
few	TRBV2	TRBJ2-7	.	TGTGCCAGCAGTGAAGTAATAGGGTGGTACTTC	CASSEVIGWYF
.	TRBV29-1	TRBJ2-1	.	TGCAGCGTTGAAGATCTCGGCGGGGACAATGAGCAGTTCTTC	CSVEDLGGDNEQFF
many	TRBV19	TRBJ2-2	.	TGTGCCAGTAGTATCTTGCAGGGCACCGGGGAGCTGTTTTTT	CASSILQGTGELFF
many	TRBV4-2	TRBJ2-3	TRBD2	TGTGCCAGCAGCCCCTCTAGCGGGGGGGGCACAGATACGCAGTATTTT	CASSPSSGGGTDTQYF
many	TRBV20-1	TRBJ2-2	.	TGCAGTGCTAGCGAGCAGTCGAACACCGGGGAGCTGTTTTTT	CSASEQSNTGELFF
many	TRBV19	TRBJ2-1	TRBD2	TGTGCCAGCCGTCGGGCTAGCGGAAACAATGAGCAGTTCTTC	CASRRASGNNEQFF
many	TRBV7-9	TRBJ1-5	.	TGTGCCAGCAGCCGGGACGGGAATCAGCCCCAGCATTTT	CASSRDGNQPQHF
many	TRBV11-2	TRBJ2-7	.	TGTGCCAGCAGCTTTGACAGTTCGGGCTCTGAGCAGTACTTC	CASSFDSSGSEQYF
many	TRBV7-7	TRBJ2-3	.	TGTGCCATAGGGACGCCGGGTCGGGGAGATACGCAGTATTTT	CAIGTPGRGDTQYF
many	TRBV6-5	TRBJ1-2	.	TGTGCCAGCAGTTACGGAGCGGGGGGCTACACCTTC	CASSYGAGGYTF
once	TRBV19	TRBJ1-5	TRBD1	TGTGCCTCGACAGGGGGGGAACAGCCCCAGCATTTT	CASTGGEQPQHF
once	TRBV27	TRBJ2-2	TRBD2	TGTGCCAGCAGTCCGAGACTAGCGGGAGCGGCCGGGGAGCTGTTTTTT	CASSPRLAGAAGELFF
many	TRBV20-1	TRBJ2-2	.	TGCAGTGCTAGGAACACCGGGGAGCTGTTTTTT	CSARNTGELFF
many	TRBV20-1	TRBJ2-5	.	TGCAGTGCTACCACCCAAGAGACCCAGTACTTC	CSATTQETQYF
many	TRBV19	TRBJ2-1	.	TGTGCCACCGGACAGCTCATCGGTGAGCAGTTCTTC	CATGQLIGEQFF
many	TRBV7-3	TRBJ2-3	.	TGTGCCAGCAGCTTAAACCCAGGAGATACGCAGTATTTT	CASSLNPGDTQYF